The 24 T cell receptor beta chains given below trace back to one sample, sequenced in a study of blood T cell repertoires in COVID-19. Measured with immunoSEQ multiplex PCR; TCRdb has only the in-frame clones, and not every one. The table has around 480,000 clones, around 88% seen once; the top ten hold roughly an eighth. Material for sequencing was peripheral blood. Source of these receptors: a woman between 50 and 59 years old with COVID-19, enrolled during active disease.

The chain combines TRBV6-1 with TRBJ1-3; tentative D call: TRBD1 (5 bases). CDR1 and CDR2 from the germline V gene are MNHNS and SASEGT. The germline V and J ends were trimmed by 7 bases and 0 bases, with 13 bases remaining between them. The CDR3 has 15 residues. CDR3 DNA sequence: TGTGCCAGCATCCCGGACACAAACTCTGGAAACACCATATATTTT. The encoded protein is CASIPDTNSGNTIYF.

In its sample, this clone was seen a few times. This chain connects TRBV2 to TRBJ2-2, with D perhaps matching TRBD1 (6 bases). The CDR3 loop spans 13 amino acids. Trimming pared 9 bases from V and 0 bases from J, leaving 8 bases between. Germline CDR1 is SNHLY and CDR2 is FYNNEI. In nucleotides, the CDR3 is TGTGCCAGTAGGGGGACGAACACCGGGGAGCTGTTTTTT. The encoded protein is CASRGTNTGELFF.

The chain employs TRBV2 and TRBJ2-2; TRBD2 matches at 7 bases. V shed 6 bases, J shed 6 bases, and the junction held 10 bases outside the gene matches. The CDR3 totals 15 residues. Germline-derived CDR1 and CDR2 are SNHLY and FYNNEI. DNA for the CDR3: TGTGCCAGCAGGTCAAAGAGCGGGGTGGCCGGGGAGCTGTTTTTT. It encodes CASRSKSGVAGELFF.

The chain combines TRBV7-9 with TRBJ1-2; D might be TRBD1 (5 bases). The CDR3 is 16 amino acids. The V end lost 5 bases, the J end lost 4 bases, and 20 bases lay between the germline ends. Germline CDR1 SEHNR, CDR2 FQNEAQ (reference sequence). The DNA for the CDR3 is TGTGCCAGCAGCACCCAAGGAGGGACGGGATCCTATGGCTACACCTTC. This sequence encodes CASSTQGGTGSYGYTF. Full variable domain (remainder filled in from reference TRBV7-9 and TRBJ1-2): DTGVSQNPRHKITKRGQNVTFRCDPISEHNRLYWYRQTLGQGPEFLTYFQNEAQLEKSRLLSDRFSAERPKGSFSTLEIQRTEQGDSAMYLCASSTQGGTGSYGYTFGSGTRLTVV.

The V and J genes are TRBV28 and TRBJ1-4, with 10 bases identical to TRBD1. Germline V gene data show CDR1 as MDHEN and CDR2 as SYDVKM. Unmatched junction bases numbered 8, after V lost 8 bases and J lost 8 bases. There are 14 residues in the CDR3. The CDR3 coding sequence is TGTGCCAGCTATACAGGACAGGGGGTGGAAAAACTGTTTTTT. The encoded protein is CASYTGQGVEKLFF.

The genes are TRBV6-1 and TRBJ2-7, with D possibly being TRBD1 (6 bases). CDR1 and CDR2 (germline): MNHNS, SASEGT. The CDR3 is made up of 13 amino acids. V was trimmed by 1 base and J by 3 bases, leaving 7 bases between them. This chain's CDR3 is CASSEVGGYEQYF. Written as DNA, the CDR3 is TGTGCCAGCAGTGAAGTAGGGGGCTACGAGCAGTACTTC.

The V gene is TRBV30, the J gene TRBJ1-5; TRBD1 might be the D (6 bases). V was cut by 1 base and J by 5 bases, with 12 bases left in between. From germline, CDR1 is GTSNPN and CDR2 SVGIG (reference sequence). CDR3 length: 14 amino acids. The CDR3, as DNA: TGTGCCTGGAGTGCAGGGGCCGGTGATCAGCCCCAGCATTTT. Amino acids: CAWSAGAGDQPQHF.

The chain is built from TRBV5-1 and TRBJ2-1, with 9 bases matching TRBD2. Germline lookup yields CDR1 SGHRS and CDR2 YFSETQ. V dropped 0 bases and J dropped 6; count of bases not matched to a gene: 4. The CDR3 has 15 residues. In nucleotides, the CDR3 is TGCGCCAGCAGCTTGGCCCCAGCGGGGGGCAATGAGCAGTTCTTC. It codes for CASSLAPAGGNEQFF.

This clone was seen once. The V gene is TRBV7-9, the J gene TRBJ1-1; 9 bases fit TRBD1. Germline lookup yields CDR1 SEHNR and CDR2 FQNEAQ (reference sequence). The ends lost 8 bases at V and 6 bases at J; junction bases unmatched: 10. There are 14 residues in the CDR3. In DNA form, the CDR3 reads TGTGCCAGCTCGCCGAGACAGGGGGTTTCTGAAGCTTTCTTT. Amino acid sequence: CASSPRQGVSEAFF.

The J gene is TRBJ1-5, the V gene TRBV10-3, with D perhaps matching TRBD1 (5 bases). Trimming removed 6 bases from V and 3 bases from J, with 9 bases in between. This CDR3 spans 13 amino acids. Germline CDR1 and CDR2: ENHRY and SYGVKD. The CDR3 loop is CAISDSLNQPQHF. The DNA for the CDR3 is TGTGCCATCAGCGACAGTCTCAATCAGCCCCAGCATTTT.

V usage is TRBV5-1 and J usage is TRBJ2-3; 12 bases are shared with TRBD2. V gave up 2 bases and J gave up 2 bases; unmatched junction bases: 3. CDR3 size: 16 residues. Germline-derived CDR1 and CDR2 are SGHRS and YFSETQ. CDR3 nucleotide sequence: TGCGCCAGCAGCTTCAGGACTAGCGGGATCACAGATACGCAGTATTTT. This codes for CASSFRTSGITDTQYF.

The chain couples TRBV6-5 to TRBJ1-2; D is possibly TRBD1 (6 bases). The CDR3 consists of 14 residues. Germline CDR1 MNHEY, CDR2 SVGAGI. Deletions cut 6 bases from V and 0 bases from J, with 11 bases between. The CDR3 DNA reads TGTGCCAGCAGCGCCTGGACAGCTAACTATGGCTACACCTTC. It translates to CASSAWTANYGYTF.

V usage is TRBV12-5 and J usage is TRBJ1-5; no firm D call. This CDR3 contains 12 residues. CDR1 and CDR2 (germline): LGHNT, FRNRAP. Trimming took 0 bases from V and 9 from J, leaving 6 bases between them. In nucleotides, the CDR3 is TGTGCTAGTGGTTTGGTTGGAGGGCCCCAGCATTTT. It codes for CASGLVGGPQHF.

This chain uses TRBV5-4 with TRBJ2-7, with TRBD2 matching over 12 bases. V shed 3 bases and J 2 bases; nucleotides not matched to a gene: 6. Germline values: CDR1 SGHNT, CDR2 YYREEE (reference sequence). This CDR3 has 16 residues. Here the CDR3 reads CASSSDGLAGPYEQYF. The CDR3 DNA reads TGTGCCAGCAGCTCCGACGGACTAGCGGGGCCCTACGAGCAGTACTTC.

This chain uses TRBV20-1 with TRBJ2-5; no firm D call. V gave up 4 bases and J gave up 4 bases, with 4 bases separating them. The CDR3 contains 10 residues. Germline values: CDR1 DFQATT, CDR2 SNEGSKA (reference sequence). Written as DNA, the CDR3 is TGCAGTGCTAACTCAGAGACCCAGTACTTC. As protein: CSANSETQYF.

The J gene is TRBJ2-3, the V gene TRBV9, with 12 bases matching TRBD2. V gave up 4 bases and J gave up 6 bases; unmatched junction bases: 6. The CDR3 spans 15 residues. CDR1 is SGDLS, CDR2 YYNGEE, per germline. CDR3 DNA sequence: TGTGCCAGCAGCCCCCTAGCGGGGGGGCTGGATACGCAGTATTTT. Translating it yields CASSPLAGGLDTQYF.

J is TRBJ1-6 and V is TRBV27; maybe TRBD1 (5 bases). V was pared by 3 bases and J by 8 bases, with 20 bases between. Looked up from germline, CDR1 is MNHEY and CDR2 is SMNVEV (reference sequence). The CDR3 extends over 17 amino acids. The CDR3 here is CASSLGFGGPPDSPLHF. CDR3 coding DNA: TGTGCCAGCAGTTTGGGGTTCGGGGGACCCCCGGATTCACCCCTCCACTTT.

The gene calls are TRBV5-1 and TRBJ2-3; 13 bases agree with TRBD2. The CDR3 is 16 residues long. The germline V gene encodes CDR1 SGHRS and CDR2 YFSETQ. J was trimmed by 5 bases and V by 4 bases; bases with no gene match: 7. CDR3 region: CASSTGLAGFKDTQYF. In nucleotides, the CDR3 is TGCGCCAGCAGCACGGGACTAGCGGGGTTCAAAGATACGCAGTATTTT.

The chain is built from TRBV30 and TRBJ1-2; D is perhaps TRBD1 (5 bases). This CDR3 region has 15 residues. Germline V lookup: CDR1 GTSNPN, CDR2 SVGIG (reference sequence). Trimming cost V 3 bases and J 5 bases, with 19 bases left between them. This CDR3 is CAWSASNRQWYGYTF. CDR3 DNA: TGTGCCTGGAGCGCCAGTAACAGGCAATGGTATGGCTACACCTTC.

The V gene is TRBV9, the J gene TRBJ2-2; weak D call: TRBD1 (6 bases). The CDR3 has 13 residues. Germline CDR1 is SGDLS and CDR2 is YYNGEE. Trimming shortened V by 3 bases and J by 6 bases, and 9 bases separated the two germline ends. The CDR3 DNA sequence: TGTGCCAGCAGCGGTACAGGGTCCGGGGAGCTGTTTTTT. Translation: CASSGTGSGELFF.

V and J are TRBV12-5 and TRBJ1-6; D might be TRBD1 (5 bases). The CDR3 contains 18 residues. Germline assignment: CDR1 LGHNT and CDR2 FRNRAP. Trimming cost V 2 bases and J 9 bases, with 23 bases left between them. The CDR3 DNA reads TGTGCTAGTGGTTTGCTCCACGGGGGAGGCCCATCCCCTTCACCCCTCCACTTT. This codes for CASGLLHGGGPSPSPLHF.

V gene TRBV7-2 combines with J gene TRBJ2-3; no clear D gene. V was trimmed by 0 bases and J by 2 bases, leaving 9 bases between them. Per the germline V gene, CDR1 is SGHTA and CDR2 is FQGNSA. The CDR3 spans 15 residues. The CDR3, as DNA: TGTGCCAGCAGCTTAGCTGGCCAGATCACAGATACGCAGTATTTT. Translating gives CASSLAGQITDTQYF.

V and J are TRBV11-2 and TRBJ2-7; possibly TRBD2 for D (6 bases). The CDR3 spans 14 residues. Germline V lookup: CDR1 SGHAT, CDR2 FQNNGV. Trimming shortened V by 5 bases and J by 3 bases, and 14 bases separated the two germline ends. DNA of the CDR3: TGTGCCAGCAGCCCCGCGGGGCCTAACTACGAGCAGTACTTC. This encodes CASSPAGPNYEQYF. Full variable domain (rest looked up from reference TRBV11-2 and TRBJ2-7): EAGVAQSPRYKIIEKRQSVAFWCNPISGHATLYWYQQILGQGPKLLIQFQNNGVVDDSQLPKDRFSAERLKGVDSTLKIQPAKLEDSAVYLCASSPAGPNYEQYFGPGTRLTVT.

The CDR3 region is CASSSRSSLDTQYF. The CDR3 nucleotides read TGTGCCAGCAGCTCGAGGAGTAGCCTAGATACGCAGTATTTT. The chain carries TRBV5-6 and TRBJ2-3, with D hard to call. Per germline, CDR1 SGHDT and CDR2 YYEEEE. CDR3 size: 14 residues. The V end was cut by 3 bases, the J end by 5 bases, with 13 bases between. Using reference TRBV5-6 and TRBJ2-3 for the parts outside the CDR3, the full variable domain is DAGVTQSPTHLIKTRGQQVTLRCSPKSGHDTVSWYQQALGQGPQFIFQYYEEEERQRGNFPDRFSGHQFPNYSSELNVNALLLGDSALYLCASSSRSSLDTQYFGPGTRLTVL.